The entry below gives a single T cell receptor beta chain sequence along with its context. The data belong to a study of Graves' ophthalmopathy and Graves' hyperthyroidism. RNA transcripts served as template for amplifying TCR beta CDR3 sequences. First-round RT-PCR relied on HTBI primers, and a second-round multiplex PCR came next. From the multiplex PCR reads, TCRdb called clonotypes with MiXCR, one entry per CDR3 protein. The table has some 380,000 distinct CDR3 sequences, roughly 14% seen once; the top ten hold approximately 7%. The germline CDR1 and CDR2 sequences are SEHNR and FQNEAQ (reference sequence). Trimming stripped 2 bases from V and 1 base from J, with 11 bases between. The CDR3 sequence is 15 residues long.

This rearrangement joins TRBV7-9 to TRBJ1-1; D uncertain. What was sequenced was peripheral blood. The clonotype was recovered from a woman aged 18 to 35 with stable Graves' hyperthyroidism. DNA for the CDR3: TGTGCCAGCAGCTTAACCCCCCATCCGAACACTGAAGCTTTCTTT. Encoded protein: CASSLTPHPNTEAFF.